What follows is one TCR beta chain and its context. Its specific antigen is unknown. The record has no base qualities; no much larger clone is one base away. This entry comes from a study of shared clonotypes between healthy human individuals (dated by TCRdb to about 2020). About the investigation overall: The cohort comprised a couple of women and a few men aged 18 to 49 years. For each donor, three plates each were used for CD4 naive and CD4 memory, two plates were used for CD8 naive, and one plate was used for CD8 memory. To estimate repertoire size and how much clonotype sharing occurs between individuals, the study deeply sequenced the blood TCR repertoires of five healthy adults. Different laboratories and diverse techniques were used to prepare libraries and sequence TCR repertoires, to increase sequencing depth and limit assay-specific biases. Each donor's leukapheresis produced roughly between roughly 0.94 and 9.5 billion PBMCs.

The CDR3 sequence holds 15 residues, the cysteine and phenylalanine included. The sequence is cut down to CDR3 DNA, 45 bases in frame from base 1. From V the trimming removes 6 bases and from J it removes 4 bases, while the gene matches leave 9 bases of the junction unaccounted for. The germline V gene (reference sequence) specifies MNHNY as CDR1 and SVGAGI as CDR2. The donors were healthy, HIV-negative adults with no recently reported acute infections or vaccinations. Every donor was a Caucasian adult residing in Nashville, Tennessee, USA. Magnetic negative selection was used to enrich CD4+ T cells, after which naive cells were positively selected on CD45RA and the negative fraction became the memory subset. After blood collection by leukapheresis, PBMCs were isolated using Ficoll-Histopaque density gradient centrifugation and then cryopreserved in the vapor phase of liquid nitrogen. Analytical flow cytometry was used to check the purity and quantity of every magnetically sorted T cell population. Each sorted fraction had its genomic DNA isolated and then quantified by UV absorbance on a Nanodrop 2000c.

Study-wide conclusions, independent of this receptor: Pairwise subsampling led to the expectation that sequencing depth would affect the degree of clonotype sharing among donors. Rarefaction of sorted-subset datasets indicated incomplete sequencing despite the large sequencing depth. Sampling was restricted to blood, and TCR repertoires in tissue are likely to differ from TCR repertoires in blood. Sharing across a handful of donors was observed for around 5% of naive CD4, over 3% of naive CD8, about 2.5% of memory CD4, and about 0.4% of memory CD8 clonotypes. Higher generation probabilities were observed for clonotypes shared by all four sorted-subset donors than for non-shared clonotypes. The small number of donors limited the genetic and exposure-history diversity represented. Estimated clonotype richness was generally larger for naive than for memory subsets.

Using the deep immunoSEQ assay, multiplex PCR amplified TCR CDR3 regions from genomic DNA. For each cell subset, the extracted genomic DNA was distributed evenly across all wells of several immunoSEQ 96-well plates, and each plate served as one replicate. For sorted subsets, 200 to 250 ng of genomic DNA, equivalent to some 30,000 T cell genomes, went into each replicate PCR. The purified libraries were quantified using a Qubit 3.0 fluorometer, sized with a Bioanalyzer 2100, and then quantified again using the KAPA Library Quantification kit. Every immunoSEQ 96-well plate was sequenced on a dedicated single-read 150-cycle Illumina NextSeq 550 flow cell. Regarding the original processing steps: Because the immunoSEQ output held only junctional sequences and lacked quality scores, the filtering could not match the filtering applied to full-length reads. Sequences were annotated with PyIR, a Python wrapper for IgBLAST v1.9, using IMGT germline references to assign V/J genes and CDR3. Any read was removed if the V/J assignment was weak (E-value above 1e-6), the CDR3 was missing, or the read contained stop codons, out-of-frame junctions, or ambiguous translated residues. V3J clonotypes were defined as sequences sharing the same inferred V gene, J gene, and CDR3 amino acid sequence. Percentage overlap between repertoires was calculated by dividing the number of shared unique clonotypes by the size of the smaller repertoire. Three approaches were used to assess repertoire richness: RTK rarefaction, the Chao1 estimator, and Recon v2.1 estimates of unobserved clonotypes. For all TCRbeta clonotypes obtained by the gDNA method from several donors, generation probabilities were computed with OLGA. Not all clones reach the TCRdb copy of this immuneACCESS table, which keeps in-frame sequences only. Checked studies attribute under half of the gap to unresolved V genes and leave the rest unexplained. V and J calls and clone size are those listed in that table; D and trimming were worked out from the DNA. For this sample there are 2 million to 2.5 million clones; roughly 95% appear just once. Clones ranked in the top ten supply more than 0.1% of the sample.

Recombination linked TRBV6-6 to TRBJ1-3; the junction holds 7 bases that match TRBD1. The origin of this receptor is a man aged 18 to 30 in good health. The specimen was naive CD4+ T cells sorted from blood. The cell subset or site tag for this specimen amounts to: CD45RA+ positively selected. The CDR3 region has the sequence CASSNPGTEGNTIYF. The DNA sequence reads TGTGCCAGCAGCAACCCCGGGACAGAAGGAAACACCATATATTTT.